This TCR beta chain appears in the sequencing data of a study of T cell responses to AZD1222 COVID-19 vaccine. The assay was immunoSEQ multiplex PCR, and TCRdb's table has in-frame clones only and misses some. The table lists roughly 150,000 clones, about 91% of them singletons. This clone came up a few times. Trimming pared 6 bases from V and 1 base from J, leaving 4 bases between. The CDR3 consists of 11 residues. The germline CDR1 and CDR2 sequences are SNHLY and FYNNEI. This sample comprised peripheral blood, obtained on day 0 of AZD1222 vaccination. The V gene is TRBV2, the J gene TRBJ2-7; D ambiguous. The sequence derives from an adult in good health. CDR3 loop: CASSRSYEQYF. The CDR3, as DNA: TGTGCCAGCAGCCGATCCTACGAGCAGTACTTC.